Below are 31 T cell receptor beta chains sequenced from a single sample in a study of blood T cell repertoires in COVID-19 (dated by TCRdb to the early 2020s). Libraries were built with the immunoSEQ multiplex PCR assay. TCRdb limited this immuneACCESS table to in-frame rearrangements with V and J called. A share of clones is missing; checked studies link under half to unresolved V genes, and the rest is unexplained. The sample contains 230,000 or so clones, about 90% of them found a single time. The ten largest account for 1.9% of the sample. The sequencing input was peripheral blood. The receptors were gathered from a man aged 40-55 years with active or convalescent COVID-19.

This clone was recorded only once. The J gene is TRBJ1-5, the V gene TRBV19; D is unresolved. The CDR3 runs to 15 residues. Between the trimmed V and J ends, which lost 7 bases and 4 bases, there was a span of 17 bases. CDR1 LNHDA and CDR2 SQIVND come from the germline V gene (reference sequence). The CDR3 here is CASTGANRVNQPQHF. DNA for the CDR3: TGTGCCAGTACCGGAGCCAACCGGGTGAATCAGCCCCAGCATTTT.

V and J are TRBV6-5 and TRBJ1-1; D may be TRBD1 (5 bases). The V end lost 0 bases, the J end lost 9 bases, and 11 bases lay between the germline ends. The CDR3 runs 13 residues. From germline, CDR1 is MNHEY and CDR2 SVGAGI. The CDR3 is CASSYSTRVKAFF. The CDR3 nucleotides are TGTGCCAGCAGTTACTCGACCAGGGTTAAAGCTTTCTTT.

The rearrangement joins TRBV28 to TRBJ1-1, with D possibly being TRBD1 (6 bases). The CDR3 runs 15 residues. Between the trimmed V and J ends, which lost 2 bases and 1 base, there was a span of 11 bases. Per the germline V gene, CDR1 is MDHEN and CDR2 is SYDVKM. The CDR3 DNA sequence: TGTGCCAGCAGTTTACCCGGGACACCGAACACTGAAGCTTTCTTT. Its protein is CASSLPGTPNTEAFF.

The V and J genes are TRBV9 and TRBJ1-4; D is unclear. Germline V CDR1 and CDR2: SGDLS, YYNGEE. There are 13 residues in the CDR3. Trimming stripped 3 bases from V and 8 bases from J, with 11 bases between. The CDR3 DNA sequence: TGTGCCAGCAGCGCCGGTGCAAGAGAAAAACTGTTTTTT. It encodes CASSAGAREKLFF.

V gene TRBV28 combines with J gene TRBJ1-2; a possible D gene is TRBD1 (6 bases). The germline V gene encodes CDR1 MDHEN and CDR2 SYDVKM. The length of the CDR3 is 13 residues. V lost 7 bases and J 6 bases, leaving 15 bases between the germline ends. The CDR3 DNA reads as TGTGCCAGCACCGAATCGGACAGTAATGGCTACACCTTC. As protein: CASTESDSNGYTF.

The chain carries TRBV9 and TRBJ1-1; D might be TRBD1 (6 bases). CDR3 length: 12 residues. Trimming cost V 4 bases and J 4 bases, with 8 bases left between them. CDR1 is SGDLS and CDR2 is YYNGEE in the germline V gene. CDR3 DNA sequence: TGTGCCAGCAGCTCAGGGGTCACTGAAGCTTTCTTT. Its translation is CASSSGVTEAFF.

This chain joins TRBV27 and TRBJ1-1; no firm D call. The CDR3 is 15 residues long. Trimming took off 2 bases at V and 1 base at J, with 11 bases between the two ends. Germline V gene data show CDR1 as MNHEY and CDR2 as SMNVEV (reference sequence). This CDR3 reads CASSLVLLPNTEAFF. DNA of the CDR3: TGTGCCAGCAGTTTAGTACTCCTTCCGAACACTGAAGCTTTCTTT.

This clone was detected once. The rearrangement links TRBV27 to TRBJ2-7; TRBD2 aligns across 7 bases. The J segment lost 4 bases and the V segment lost 6 bases, leaving 6 bases of the junction unmatched. CDR3 size: 13 residues. Germline CDR1 reads MNHEY; CDR2 reads SMNVEV (reference sequence). The CDR3 nucleotides are TGTGCCAGCAGCCCCTGGGGAGGGTACGAGCAGTACTTC. Its translation is CASSPWGGYEQYF.

The gene calls are TRBV7-2 and TRBJ2-2; D is possibly TRBD1 (6 bases). The CDR3 spans 16 residues. Germline assignment: CDR1 SGHTA and CDR2 FQGNSA. V shed 4 bases and J shed 4 bases, with 16 bases lying between them. This CDR3 is CASSSGRGSFTGELFF. DNA of the CDR3: TGTGCCAGCAGCTCCGGCAGGGGTAGCTTCACCGGGGAGCTGTTTTTT.

The V call is TRBV6-1, the J call TRBJ1-1; 7 nucleotides align to TRBD1. The CDR3 covers 16 residues. With V trimmed by 4 bases and J by 1 base, 9 bases remained unmatched. Germline assignment: CDR1 MNHNS and CDR2 SASEGT. This CDR3 reads CASSVWTGRRNTEAFF. In DNA form, the CDR3 reads TGTGCCAGCAGTGTGTGGACAGGCCGGAGGAACACTGAAGCTTTCTTT.

This chain uses TRBV15 with TRBJ1-5, with TRBD1 identical over 7 bases. Germline V gene sequence: CDR1 LNHNV, CDR2 YYDKDF (reference sequence). CDR3 length: 14 residues. Trimming cost V 3 bases and J 5 bases; bases outside gene matches: 4. CDR3 coding DNA: TGTGCCACCAGCAGGACAGGGCCGCATCAGCCCCAGCATTTT. Its protein product is CATSRTGPHQPQHF. The full variable domain, its missing parts supplied by reference TRBV15 and TRBJ1-5, is DAMVIQNPRYQVTQFGKPVTLSCSQTLNHNVMYWYQQKSSQAPKLLFHYYDKDFNNEADTPDNFQSRRPNTSFCFLDIRSPGLGDTAMYLCATSRTGPHQPQHFGDGTRLSIL.

This clone was seen a few times. The rearrangement links TRBV15 to TRBJ1-2; possible D gene TRBD1, 6 bases. Trimming removed 4 bases from V and 1 base from J, with 19 bases in between. Germline V gene lookup returns CDR1 LNHNV and CDR2 YYDKDF (reference sequence). CDR3 length: 17 amino acids. CDR3 coding DNA: TGTGCCACCAGCACTCCGGGACACCTCAAGGGTAACTATGGCTACACCTTC. It translates to CATSTPGHLKGNYGYTF.

The chain links TRBV7-9 to TRBJ1-3, with 10 nucleotides matching TRBD1. Germline CDR1 SEHNR, CDR2 FQNEAQ (reference sequence). Trimming cost V 5 bases and J 2 bases; bases outside gene matches: 3. The CDR3 runs 15 residues. The CDR3 sequence is CASSRTGGPGNTIYF. CDR3 coding DNA: TGTGCCAGCAGCCGGACAGGGGGACCTGGAAACACCATATATTTT.

This rearrangement joins TRBV28 to TRBJ1-3; no definite D call. V was cut by 5 bases and J by 9 bases, with 17 bases left in between. This CDR3 contains 14 residues. Germline V lookup: CDR1 MDHEN, CDR2 SYDVKM. CDR3 region: CASSSNSAGVTIYF. For the CDR3, the DNA is TGTGCCAGCAGTAGTAACTCGGCCGGGGTCACCATATATTTT.

The V and J genes are TRBV28 and TRBJ2-7, with 9 bases lining up with TRBD1. Germline CDR1 and CDR2: MDHEN and SYDVKM. The V and J ends lost 1 base and 7 bases, in that order; junction bases with no gene match: 5. The CDR3 sequence is 14 residues long. The CDR3 is CASSLSGTGREQYF. The CDR3 nucleotides are TGTGCCAGCAGTTTATCTGGGACAGGGCGGGAGCAGTACTTC.

The gene calls are TRBV6-5 and TRBJ2-7, with D perhaps TRBD1 (6 bases). The germline CDR1 and CDR2 sequences are MNHEY and SVGAGI. The CDR3 is made up of 14 amino acids. Trimming stripped 6 bases from V and 4 bases from J, with 16 bases between. The CDR3 region is CASRKQGSGYEQYF. DNA for the CDR3: TGTGCCAGCAGGAAGCAGGGGAGTGGGTACGAGCAGTACTTC.

This clone has more than one count but fewer than ten. The J gene is TRBJ1-1, the V gene TRBV4-1; 9 bases are a match to TRBD1. Unmatched junction bases numbered 14, after V lost 0 bases and J lost 6 bases. Germline assignment: CDR1 MGHRA and CDR2 YSYEKL. The length of the CDR3 is 18 residues. Here the CDR3 DNA reads TGCGCCAGCAGCCAAGATCGTCGGACAGGGGAGGTAGACGCTGAAGCTTTCTTT. It specifies CASSQDRRTGEVDAEAFF.

The rearrangement links TRBV7-3 to TRBJ2-1, with 11 bases lining up with TRBD2. The germline gives CDR1 SGHTA, CDR2 FQGTGA. The CDR3 is 16 residues long. The J segment lost 4 bases and the V segment lost 1 base, leaving 3 bases of the junction unmatched. The CDR3 DNA is TGTGCCAGCAGCTTAAATCCTAGCGGGGGGTACAATGAGCAGTTCTTC. This codes for CASSLNPSGGYNEQFF.

The V gene is TRBV5-8, the J gene TRBJ1-1; the match to TRBD1 covers 7 bases. The junction had 8 bases not matched to a gene; V was cut back by 5 bases and J by 4 bases. Per germline, CDR1 SGHTS and CDR2 YDEGEE. This CDR3 has 14 amino acids. For the CDR3, the DNA is TGTGCCAGCAGAGGAATGCACAGGGGCACTGAAGCTTTCTTT. Its translation: CASRGMHRGTEAFF.

V is TRBV28 and J is TRBJ2-1, with D tentatively TRBD2 (6 bases). The CDR3 covers 14 residues. Germline assignment: CDR1 MDHEN and CDR2 SYDVKM. V lost 2 bases and J lost 7, with 12 bases in between. The CDR3 is CASSLAAGRNEQFF. DNA of the CDR3: TGTGCCAGCAGTTTAGCGGCAGGGAGGAATGAGCAGTTCTTC. Looking up the rest from reference TRBV28 and TRBJ2-1 gives the full variable domain: DVKVTQSSRYLVKRTGEKVFLECVQDMDHENMFWYRQDPGLGLRLIYFSYDVKMKEKGDIPEGYSVSREKKERFSLILESASTNQTSMYLCASSLAAGRNEQFFGPGTRLTVL.

This chain joins TRBV14 and TRBJ1-6, with 7 bases lining up with TRBD1. CDR1 and CDR2 from the germline V gene are SGHDN and FVKESK. This CDR3 contains 17 residues. The ends lost 5 bases at V and 3 bases at J; junction bases unmatched: 10. In DNA form, the CDR3 reads TGTGCCAGCAGCGGAGACAGGGCCTCACGCTATAATTCACCCCTCCACTTT. Encoded protein: CASSGDRASRYNSPLHF.

J is TRBJ2-2 and V is TRBV9, with 8 bases lining up with TRBD2. This CDR3 is built from 18 residues. CDR1 and CDR2 (germline): SGDLS, YYNGEE. Unmatched junction bases numbered 14, after V lost 4 bases and J lost 3 bases. CDR3 bases: TGTGCCAGCAGCCACTTTTCCGGGGGGGCGGCGGACACCGGGGAGCTGTTTTTT. Its translation is CASSHFSGGAADTGELFF.

J is TRBJ2-7 and V is TRBV27, with 8 bases that match TRBD1. Trimming took 10 bases from V and 3 from J; bases not matched to a gene: 14. Germline CDR1 is MNHEY and CDR2 is SMNVEV (reference sequence). This CDR3 region has 15 residues. The DNA of the CDR3 is TGTGCCACACTACCCGGACAGGGTGTTCGCTACGAGCAGTACTTC. It encodes CATLPGQGVRYEQYF.

The chain uses TRBV5-1 and TRBJ1-1; 9 bases match TRBD1. The CDR3 is 15 residues long. Germline V gene sequence: CDR1 SGHRS, CDR2 YFSETQ. After removal of 9 bases from V and 3 bases from J, the junction contained 12 bases not matched to a gene. CDR3 DNA: TGCGCCACCTCGACAGGGGGAAGTTCTGACACTGAAGCTTTCTTT. It codes for CATSTGGSSDTEAFF.

V is TRBV5-4 and J is TRBJ2-7; 9 bases match TRBD2. Germline V gene sequence: CDR1 SGHNT, CDR2 YYREEE (reference sequence). The CDR3 extends over 16 amino acids. Trimming at V came to 2 bases and at J to 4 bases, leaving 10 bases not matched to a gene. CDR3 sequence: CASSFILAGAVYEQYF. DNA for the CDR3: TGTGCCAGCAGCTTCATTTTAGCGGGAGCCGTATACGAGCAGTACTTC. The variable domain in full, completed from reference TRBV5-4 and TRBJ2-7, reads ETGVTQSPTHLIKTRGQQVTLRCSSQSGHNTVSWYQQALGQGPQFIFQYYREEENGRGNFPPRFSGLQFPNYSSELNVNALELDDSALYLCASSFILAGAVYEQYFGPGTRLTVT.

Written as DNA, the CDR3 is TGTGCCAGCAGCTTAAGCAACTCCTACAATGAGCAGTTCTTC. Residues: CASSLSNSYNEQFF. This rearrangement joins TRBV11-2 to TRBJ2-1, with D hard to call. Germline lookup yields CDR1 SGHAT and CDR2 FQNNGV. The V and J ends lost 2 bases and 0 bases respectively, with 5 bases between them. The CDR3 length is 14 residues.

The CDR3: CASSHLGGVTGEAFF. The CDR3 coding sequence is TGTGCCAGCAGCCACCTAGGTGGCGTGACAGGGGAAGCTTTCTTT. V is TRBV3-1 (or the pseudogene TRBV3-2) and J is TRBJ1-1; 7 nucleotides match TRBD1. Germline values: CDR1 LGHDT, CDR2 YNNKEL (reference sequence). The CDR3 has 15 amino acids. With 3 bases clipped from V and 8 bases from J, the junction kept 12 bases outside the gene matches.

This clone has just a few counts. V is TRBV28 and J is TRBJ2-5; D possibly corresponds to TRBD2 (6 bases). The CDR3 spans 15 residues. The germline CDR1 and CDR2 sequences are MDHEN and SYDVKM. The ends were cut back, 3 bases at V and 6 bases at J, with 17 bases in the middle. Written as DNA, the CDR3 is TGTGCCAGCAGTTTCTCGGACGCGGGGATGAAGACCCAGTACTTC. This codes for CASSFSDAGMKTQYF. Complete variable domain (other parts from reference TRBV28 and TRBJ2-5): DVKVTQSSRYLVKRTGEKVFLECVQDMDHENMFWYRQDPGLGLRLIYFSYDVKMKEKGDIPEGYSVSREKKERFSLILESASTNQTSMYLCASSFSDAGMKTQYFGPGTRLLVL.

This chain uses TRBV9 with TRBJ2-3, with 12 positions matching TRBD2. CDR3 length: 16 residues. With 1 base clipped from V and 3 bases from J, the junction kept 3 bases outside the gene matches. Looked up from germline, CDR1 is SGDLS and CDR2 is YYNGEE. The CDR3 protein is CASSVKLAGGTDTQYF. CDR3 nucleotides: TGTGCCAGCAGCGTAAAACTAGCGGGGGGTACAGATACGCAGTATTTT.

This sequence joins TRBV9 and TRBJ1-2; D might be TRBD1 (6 bases). Germline values: CDR1 SGDLS, CDR2 YYNGEE. Trimming shortened V by 0 bases and J by 6 bases, and 9 bases separated the two germline ends. CDR3 length: 13 residues. In DNA, the CDR3 is TGTGCCAGCAGCGTAGCCGGACAGAATGGCTACACCTTC. Encoded protein: CASSVAGQNGYTF.

The V gene is TRBV28, the J gene TRBJ1-4; D is possibly TRBD1 (6 bases). V shed 5 bases and J shed 2 bases, with 12 bases lying between them. Germline-derived CDR1 and CDR2 are MDHEN and SYDVKM. The CDR3 contains 15 residues. CDR3 sequence: CASSKTGSTNEKLFF. CDR3 nucleotides: TGTGCCAGCAGTAAAACAGGGAGCACTAATGAAAAACTGTTTTTT.